Listed below are T cell receptor beta chains from one sample, sequenced in a study of OX40 agonist ivuxolimab in advanced cancers. TCRdb's table, derived via immunoSEQ multiplex PCR, lists solely in-frame clones and lacks some. The sample shows about 130,000 clones, 92% of them seen only once. Source: CD4+ or CD8+ T cells sorted from blood, taken in a trial of the OX40 agonist ivuxolimab. All receptors derive from an adult with an advanced solid tumor such as melanoma, head and neck, liver or kidney cancer. Each CDR3 is given with its conserved first and last residue. The order of the fields is V gene, CDR3 length, J gene, CDR3 protein.

v_gene: TRBV11-2
len: 14
j_gene: TRBJ1-4
CDR3aa: CASSPRGYNEKLFF

v_gene: TRBV5-1
len: 14
j_gene: TRBJ2-5
CDR3aa: CASSLEARQETQYF

v_gene: TRBV11-2
len: 14
j_gene: TRBJ2-7
CDR3aa: CASSLWDSIYEQYF

v_gene: TRBV28
len: 14
j_gene: TRBJ2-4
CDR3aa: CASSLPPQGTVQYF

v_gene: TRBV5-1
len: 13
j_gene: TRBJ1-2
CDR3aa: CASSPTGVYGYTF

v_gene: TRBV28
len: 13
j_gene: TRBJ2-5
CDR3aa: CASSLPVQETQYF

v_gene: TRBV7-9
len: 14
j_gene: TRBJ1-1
CDR3aa: CASSPRSFNTEAFF

v_gene: TRBV9
len: 14
j_gene: TRBJ2-5
CDR3aa: CASSVATGTETQYF

v_gene: TRBV7-9
len: 16
j_gene: NA
CDR3aa: CASSLAHGARTYEQYF

v_gene: TRBV28
len: 14
j_gene: TRBJ1-5
CDR3aa: CASRSVTGVQPQHF

v_gene: TRBV7-9
len: 16
j_gene: TRBJ2-2
CDR3aa: CASSLGAAVNTGELFF

v_gene: TRBV27
len: 16
j_gene: TRBJ2-7
CDR3aa: CASSLTGQGGSYEQYF

v_gene: TRBV5-1
len: 16
j_gene: TRBJ2-3
CDR3aa: CASSLAGRRSTDTQYF

v_gene: TRBV7-8
len: 15
j_gene: TRBJ2-2
CDR3aa: CASSLAGGGTGELFF

v_gene: TRBV9
len: 14
j_gene: TRBJ1-1
CDR3aa: CASTLGGQDSEAFF

v_gene: TRBV9
len: 15
j_gene: TRBJ2-7
CDR3aa: CASSETSSPLYEQYF

v_gene: TRBV7-9
len: 10
j_gene: TRBJ1-2
CDR3aa: CASSLGGYTF

v_gene: TRBV27
len: 15
j_gene: TRBJ1-5
CDR3aa: CASSLSNGPGEPQHF

v_gene: TRBV13
len: 14
j_gene: TRBJ2-5
CDR3aa: CASSSLAYQETQYF

v_gene: TRBV4-2
len: 14
j_gene: TRBJ1-2
CDR3aa: CASSQEVGVYGYTF

v_gene: TRBV9
len: 15
j_gene: TRBJ1-1
CDR3aa: CASSVEGTGGTEAFF

v_gene: TRBV6-6
len: 16
j_gene: TRBJ1-5
CDR3aa: CASSSAGQPPYQPQHF

v_gene: TRBV2
len: 13
j_gene: NA
CDR3aa: CASRSSGSYEQYF

v_gene: TRBV28
len: 17
j_gene: TRBJ1-5
CDR3aa: CASSLVRDGYSNQPQHF

v_gene: TRBV5-1
len: 17
j_gene: TRBJ1-4
CDR3aa: CASTTGNVGERGEKLFF

v_gene: TRBV28
len: 15
j_gene: TRBJ2-3
CDR3aa: CASVRALAGTDTQYF

v_gene: TRBV28
len: 13
j_gene: TRBJ1-5
CDR3aa: CASRAPSNQPQHF

v_gene: TRBV5-6
len: 12
j_gene: TRBJ1-1
CDR3aa: CASSLFGLKAFF

v_gene: TRBV20-1
len: 11
j_gene: TRBJ1-1
CDR3aa: CSAREGAEAFF

v_gene: TRBV7-6
len: 15
j_gene: TRBJ2-7
CDR3aa: CASSLITTSPLEQYF

v_gene: TRBV19
len: 15
j_gene: TRBJ1-2
CDR3aa: CASSIDMWQNYGYTF

v_gene: TRBV5-4
len: 13
j_gene: TRBJ1-5
CDR3aa: CASSSSPEQPQHF

v_gene: TRBV10-3
len: 14
j_gene: TRBJ1-3
CDR3aa: CAIRKTGTGNTIYF

v_gene: TRBV29-1
len: 13
j_gene: TRBJ1-1
CDR3aa: CSVMGGQGTEAFF

v_gene: TRBV28
len: 12
j_gene: TRBJ1-1
CDR3aa: CASSLQQTEAFF

v_gene: TRBV5-6
len: 13
j_gene: TRBJ2-5
CDR3aa: CASSLGVQETQYF

v_gene: TRBV7-2
len: 14
j_gene: TRBJ1-5
CDR3aa: CASSSQGGNQPQHF

v_gene: TRBV19
len: 15
j_gene: TRBJ2-7
CDR3aa: CASRGLAGVAYEQYF

v_gene: TRBV7-9
len: 18
j_gene: TRBJ2-7
CDR3aa: CASSPRVAGQSKKDEQYF

v_gene: TRBV7-3
len: 16
j_gene: TRBJ1-1
CDR3aa: CASSAGTGGARAEAFF

v_gene: TRBV2
len: 14
j_gene: TRBJ1-1
CDR3aa: CASSEVRGNTEAFF

v_gene: TRBV28
len: 16
j_gene: TRBJ1-1
CDR3aa: CASIRGPRRANTEAFF

v_gene: TRBV19
len: 12
j_gene: NA
CDR3aa: CARVDSTYEQYF

v_gene: TRBV6-1
len: 14
j_gene: TRBJ2-1
CDR3aa: CASSATRDYNEQFF

v_gene: TRBV13
len: 18
j_gene: TRBJ2-7
CDR3aa: CASSLVRKRTSGRYEQYF